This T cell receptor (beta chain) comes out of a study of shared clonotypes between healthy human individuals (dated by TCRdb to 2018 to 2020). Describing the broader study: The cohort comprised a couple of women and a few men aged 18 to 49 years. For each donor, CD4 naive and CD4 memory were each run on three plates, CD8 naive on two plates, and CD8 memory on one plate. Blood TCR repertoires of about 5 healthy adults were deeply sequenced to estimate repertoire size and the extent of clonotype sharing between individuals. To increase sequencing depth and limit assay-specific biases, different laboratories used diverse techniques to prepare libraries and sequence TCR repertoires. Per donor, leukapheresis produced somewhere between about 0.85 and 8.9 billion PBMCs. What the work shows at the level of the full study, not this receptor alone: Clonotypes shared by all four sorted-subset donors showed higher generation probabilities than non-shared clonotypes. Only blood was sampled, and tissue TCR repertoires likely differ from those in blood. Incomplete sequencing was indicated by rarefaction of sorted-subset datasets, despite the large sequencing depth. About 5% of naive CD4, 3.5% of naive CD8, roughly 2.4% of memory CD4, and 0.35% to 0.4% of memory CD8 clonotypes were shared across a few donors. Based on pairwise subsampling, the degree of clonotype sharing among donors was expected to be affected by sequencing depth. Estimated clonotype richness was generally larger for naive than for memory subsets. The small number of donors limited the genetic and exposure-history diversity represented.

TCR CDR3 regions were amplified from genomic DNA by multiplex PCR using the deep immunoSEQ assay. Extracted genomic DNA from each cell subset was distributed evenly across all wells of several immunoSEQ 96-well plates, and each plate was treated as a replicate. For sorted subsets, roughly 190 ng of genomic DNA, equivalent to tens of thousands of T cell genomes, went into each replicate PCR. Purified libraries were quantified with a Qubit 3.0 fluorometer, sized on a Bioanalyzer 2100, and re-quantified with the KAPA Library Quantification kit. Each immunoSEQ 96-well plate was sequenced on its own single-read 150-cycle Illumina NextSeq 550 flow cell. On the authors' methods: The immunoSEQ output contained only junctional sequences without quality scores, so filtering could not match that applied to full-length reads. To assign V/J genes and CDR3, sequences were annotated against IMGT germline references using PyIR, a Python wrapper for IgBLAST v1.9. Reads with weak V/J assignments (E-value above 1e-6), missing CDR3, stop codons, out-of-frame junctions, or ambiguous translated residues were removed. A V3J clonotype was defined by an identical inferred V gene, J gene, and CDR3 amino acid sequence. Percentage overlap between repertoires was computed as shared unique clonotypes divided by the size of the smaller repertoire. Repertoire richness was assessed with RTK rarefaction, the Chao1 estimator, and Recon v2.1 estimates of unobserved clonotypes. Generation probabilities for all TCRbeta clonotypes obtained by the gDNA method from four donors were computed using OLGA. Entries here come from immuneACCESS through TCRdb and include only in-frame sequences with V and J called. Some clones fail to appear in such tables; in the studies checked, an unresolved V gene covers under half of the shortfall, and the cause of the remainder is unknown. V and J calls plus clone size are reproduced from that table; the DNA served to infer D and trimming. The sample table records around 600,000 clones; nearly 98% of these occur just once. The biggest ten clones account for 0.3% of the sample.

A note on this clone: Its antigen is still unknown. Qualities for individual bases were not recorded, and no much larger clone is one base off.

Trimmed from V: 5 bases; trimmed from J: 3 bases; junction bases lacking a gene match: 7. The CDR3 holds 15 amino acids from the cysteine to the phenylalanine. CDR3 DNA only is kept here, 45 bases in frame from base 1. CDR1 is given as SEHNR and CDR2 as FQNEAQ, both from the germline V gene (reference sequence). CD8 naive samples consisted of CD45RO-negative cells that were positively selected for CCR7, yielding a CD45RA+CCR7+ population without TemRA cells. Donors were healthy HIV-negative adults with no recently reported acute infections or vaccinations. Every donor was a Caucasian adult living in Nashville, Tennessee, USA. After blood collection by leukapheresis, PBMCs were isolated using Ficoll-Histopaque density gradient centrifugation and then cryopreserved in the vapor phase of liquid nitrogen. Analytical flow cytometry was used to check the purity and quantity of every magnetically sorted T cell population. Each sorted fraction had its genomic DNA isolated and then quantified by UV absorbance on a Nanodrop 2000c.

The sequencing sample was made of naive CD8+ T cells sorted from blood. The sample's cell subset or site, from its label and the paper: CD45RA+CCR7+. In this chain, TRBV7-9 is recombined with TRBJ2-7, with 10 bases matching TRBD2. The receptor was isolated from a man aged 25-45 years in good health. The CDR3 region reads CASSHLAGVFYEQYF. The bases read TGTGCCAGCAGCCATCTAGCGGGAGTGTTCTACGAGCAGTACTTC.